The 16 T cell receptor beta chains given below trace back to one sample, sequenced in a study of cytomegalovirus exposure and HLA in healthy donors. Profiled with immunoSEQ multiplex PCR; TCRdb holds only in-frame clones, not every one. This repertoire shows 66,000 or so clones, around 97% found once; its top ten account for under 2%. The sequenced sample was PBMCs. The source of these receptors is a young woman in good health and CMV-seropositive.

V usage is TRBV6-5 and J usage is TRBJ1-5, with TRBD1 as a possible D gene (6 bases). CDR3 size: 15 residues. Germline loops: CDR1 MNHEY, CDR2 SVGAGI. Trimming removed 6 bases at V and 5 bases at J, with 17 bases between. CDR3 region: CASSADRSLYQPQHF. CDR3 sequence (DNA): TGTGCCAGCAGCGCCGACAGGTCCTTGTATCAGCCCCAGCATTTT.

The rearrangement uses TRBV18 and TRBJ2-6; 7 bases align to TRBD1. The junction had 4 bases not matched to a gene; V was cut back by 2 bases and J by 0 bases. This CDR3 has 17 residues. Looked up from germline, CDR1 is KGHSH and CDR2 is LQKENI. The CDR3 DNA reads as TGTGCCAGCTCACCAAGACAGGGATCCTCTGGGGCCAACGTCCTGACTTTC. This encodes CASSPRQGSSGANVLTF. Full variable domain (rest looked up from reference TRBV18 and TRBJ2-6): NAGVMQNPRHLVRRRGQEARLRCSPMKGHSHVYWYRQLPEEGLKFMVYLQKENIIDESGMPKERFSAEFPKEGPSILRIQQVVRGDSAAYFCASSPRQGSSGANVLTFGAGSRLTVL.

The chain recombines TRBV27 with TRBJ1-2, with TRBD1 identical over 7 bases. This CDR3 comprises 16 residues. Germline lookup yields CDR1 MNHEY and CDR2 SMNVEV (reference sequence). The ends lost 5 bases at V and 1 base at J; junction bases unmatched: 10. DNA for the CDR3: TGTGCCAGCAGTATAAACCGGGACAGCATTAACTATGGCTACACCTTC. This translates into CASSINRDSINYGYTF.

This sequence joins TRBV28 and TRBJ2-7, with a weak D call TRBD2 (5 bases). Deletions cut 6 bases from V and 4 bases from J, with 10 bases between. In germline, CDR1 is MDHEN, CDR2 SYDVKM. This CDR3 has 12 amino acids. CDR3 protein: CASRDWGYEQYF. As DNA, the CDR3 is TGTGCCAGCAGGGACTGGGGATACGAGCAGTACTTC.

The chain combines TRBV19 with TRBJ1-5, with D possibly matching TRBD1 (5 bases). The CDR3 spans 17 residues. V was cut by 5 bases and J by 0 bases, with 17 bases left in between. In germline, CDR1 is LNHDA, CDR2 SQIVND (reference sequence). The DNA of the CDR3 is TGTGCCAGTAGTCTGAACAGGACCTATTATAGCAATCAGCCCCAGCATTTT. It yields the protein CASSLNRTYYSNQPQHF.

This sequence joins TRBV6-5 and TRBJ2-1; D may be TRBD2 (7 bases). V was trimmed by 5 bases and J by 2 bases, leaving 13 bases between them. This CDR3 spans 15 amino acids. Germline V gives CDR1 MNHEY, CDR2 SVGAGI. CDR3 amino acids: CASSQREGAYNEQFF. The CDR3, as DNA: TGTGCCAGCAGTCAGAGGGAGGGGGCCTACAATGAGCAGTTCTTC.

This chain joins TRBV9 and TRBJ2-3; 9 positions match TRBD2. Losses at the gene ends were 2 bases for V and 2 bases for J; bases not matched to a gene: 9. Germline CDR1 is SGDLS and CDR2 is YYNGEE. CDR3 length: 17 residues. The CDR3 reads CASSVEWASGTTDTQYF. The CDR3 DNA sequence: TGTGCCAGCAGCGTGGAGTGGGCTAGCGGGACCACAGATACGCAGTATTTT.

The V gene is TRBV27, the J gene TRBJ2-2, with 8 bases aligning to TRBD1. The V gene end was trimmed by 0 bases and the J gene end by 7 bases; junction bases not matched to a gene: 4. The CDR3 totals 15 residues. Germline CDR1 MNHEY, CDR2 SMNVEV (reference sequence). For the CDR3, the DNA is TGTGCCAGCAGTTTATCCAGGGGGCCGGGCGGGGAGCTGTTTTTT. It encodes CASSLSRGPGGELFF.

This clone was recorded once. This sequence joins TRBV19 and TRBJ2-5; TRBD1 aligns across 7 bases. The CDR3 runs 15 residues. The V segment lost 3 bases and the J segment 4 bases; nucleotides outside the gene matches: 8. Germline assignment: CDR1 LNHDA and CDR2 SQIVND (reference sequence). CDR3 in amino acids: CASSINRGRGETQYF. The CDR3 nucleotides are TGTGCCAGTAGTATTAACAGGGGACGTGGAGAGACCCAGTACTTC.

The V gene is TRBV4-1, the J gene TRBJ1-1; TRBD1 agrees at 9 bases. The length of the CDR3 is 18 residues. Trimming cost V 6 bases and J 0 bases; bases outside gene matches: 14. Looked up from germline, CDR1 is MGHRA and CDR2 is YSYEKL. The CDR3 DNA sequence: TGCGCCAGCAGGGCTTTTGGGGGACAGGGAGAGGTGAACACTGAAGCTTTCTTT. This sequence encodes CASRAFGGQGEVNTEAFF.

For the CDR3, the DNA is TGTGCCAGCGACAGAATGAACACTGAAGCTTTCTTT. Protein product: CASDRMNTEAFF. This chain links TRBV7-9 with TRBJ1-1; D is perhaps TRBD1 (5 bases). Deletions cut 8 bases from V and 0 bases from J, with 7 bases between. The CDR3 spans 12 residues. The germline CDR1 and CDR2 sequences are SEHNR and FQNEAQ (reference sequence).

The chain couples TRBV6-1 to TRBJ1-5; 9 bases line up with TRBD1. CDR1 is MNHNS and CDR2 is SASEGT in the germline V gene. CDR3 length equals 13 residues. With V trimmed by 8 bases and J by 6 bases, 5 bases remained unmatched. CDR3 sequence: CASGQGRSQPQHF. CDR3 nucleotides: TGTGCCAGCGGACAGGGGAGAAGTCAGCCCCAGCATTTT.

This rearrangement joins TRBV30 to TRBJ1-1; the D is unclear. Looked up from germline, CDR1 is GTSNPN and CDR2 is SVGIG (reference sequence). The CDR3 extends over 13 amino acids. Trimming shortened V by 2 bases and J by 7 bases, and 14 bases separated the two germline ends. The CDR3 DNA reads TGTGCCTGGAGTTTTCCACCACGCGGTGAAGCTTTCTTT. This codes for CAWSFPPRGEAFF.

The CDR3 nucleotides are TGTGCCAGCTCACCTGGGCCTTCTGTAGACATGAACACTGAAGCTTTCTTT. It yields the protein CASSPGPSVDMNTEAFF. The chain joins TRBV18 to TRBJ1-1; D gene unclear. This CDR3 region has 17 residues. Germline-derived CDR1 and CDR2 are KGHSH and LQKENI. The V end lost 3 bases, the J end lost 0 bases, and 17 bases lay between the germline ends. Complete variable domain (other parts from reference TRBV18 and TRBJ1-1): NAGVMQNPRHLVRRRGQEARLRCSPMKGHSHVYWYRQLPEEGLKFMVYLQKENIIDESGMPKERFSAEFPKEGPSILRIQQVVRGDSAAYFCASSPGPSVDMNTEAFFGQGTRLTVV.

This rearrangement joins TRBV28 to TRBJ2-5; the D is unclear. The CDR3 runs 15 residues. V lost 5 bases and J lost 5, with 18 bases in between. Germline CDR1 MDHEN, CDR2 SYDVKM. CDR3 in DNA: TGTGCCAGCAGTACGTTTCACCTGTCCGGGGAGACCCAGTACTTC. This encodes CASSTFHLSGETQYF.

This rearrangement joins TRBV18 to TRBJ2-3; D gene uncertain. The CDR3 totals 13 residues. The V end was cut by 0 bases, the J end by 7 bases, with 8 bases between. CDR1 is KGHSH and CDR2 is LQKENI in the germline V gene. The CDR3 DNA reads TGTGCCAGCTCACCACCGTCAGGAAATACGCAGTATTTT. Encoded protein: CASSPPSGNTQYF.